This entry features one T cell receptor (beta chain) sequence. Its antigen remains undetermined. Nothing much larger sits one base from this clone, and base qualities are not available. The sample is drawn from a study of blood T cell repertoires in COVID-19 (TCRdb year 2020). Background on the whole study: Samples from collaborators originated in the United States, Italy and Spain and spanned both the acute and convalescent phases of COVID-19. The repertoires were released in a freely available public database meant as a resource for research on the immune response to SARS-CoV-2. Samples were obtained from the ongoing ImmuneRACE study (first 160 participants) and from 950 to 1,500 subjects provided by 6 global collaborators. Sample metadata almost always included a de-identified subject ID, COVID-19 status, age in years and sex. Deeply sampled blood TCRbeta repertoires from subjects exposed to, actively infected with, or recovered from COVID-19 were included in the dataset. HLA class I and class II types, where available, came from metadata supplied by the sample provider rather than from assay-based typing. The prospective study material was composed of cDNA or gDNA derived from T cells, B-cell-depleted T cells, or PBMCs.

Reading the germline V gene gives CDR1 SGHAT and CDR2 FQNNGV. From its cysteine to its phenylalanine, the CDR3 spans 15 amino acids. This entry keeps only the CDR3 DNA: 45 bases, framed from base 1. The V end loses 6 bases and the J end loses 7 bases, and a stretch of 19 bases separates them. Study-level results and caveats: How much clinical and demographic metadata was included differed by source and by participant, and the metadata was provided uncurated.

The immunoSEQ Assay, a bias-controlled multiplex PCR, was used to amplify TCRbeta CDR3 regions from genomic DNA. The original pipeline was this. The number of nucleated cells in each sample was estimated by amplification of reference gene primers within the assay. To quantify the absolute abundance of each unique TCRbeta CDR3 rearrangement, sequence reads were collapsed and filtered. For each sample, productive Simpson clonality was calculated as the square root of Simpson's diversity index across productive rearrangements. Held by TCRdb, this immuneACCESS table contains in-frame sequences only and omits some clones. Under half of the omission traces to an unresolved V gene where checked; the cause of the rest is unknown. The D gene and trimming were derived from the DNA, and the V and J assignments and clone size from that table. The sample profile shows over 250,000 clones; roughly nine tenths of them were found once. Of the sample, approximately 2.5% falls within the top ten clones.

Enrolling through a virtual design, the prospective study's participants ranged in age from roughly 18 to 95 years and lived across roughly 23 United States geographic areas. In the prospective study, participants were assigned to cohorts based on the clinical history participants reported in a screening survey and a study questionnaire. ImmuneRACE Cohort 3 recovered participants were defined by two consecutive negative NP/OP PCR tests, healthcare professional clearance, or symptom resolution. Mobile phlebotomists in the prospective study collected whole blood, serum and a nasopharyngeal or oropharyngeal swab from every participant. Over a roughly 2-month period, participants in the prospective study had the option of providing additional blood draws and questionnaires. Before DNA extraction, blood samples from the prospective study were shipped at room temperature or frozen.

Source material: PBMCs or T cells enriched from blood (not recorded which). The TCR sequence derives from a man aged 55 to 69 who had recovered from COVID-19. The rearrangement joined TRBV11-2 to TRBJ2-4, with no D gene named confidently. The base sequence is TGTGCCAGCAGGATAGGCATGGTAGCCCCGAACATTCAGTACTTC. Protein translation: CASRIGMVAPNIQYF.